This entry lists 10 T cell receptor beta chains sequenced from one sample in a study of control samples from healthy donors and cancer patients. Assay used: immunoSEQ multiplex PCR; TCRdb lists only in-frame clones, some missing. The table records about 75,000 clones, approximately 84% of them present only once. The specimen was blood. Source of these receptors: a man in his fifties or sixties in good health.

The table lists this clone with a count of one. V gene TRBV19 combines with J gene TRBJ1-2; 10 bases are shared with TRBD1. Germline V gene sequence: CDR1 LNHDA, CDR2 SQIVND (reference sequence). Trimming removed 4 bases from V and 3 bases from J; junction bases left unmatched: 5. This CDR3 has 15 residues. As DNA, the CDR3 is TGTGCCAGTAGTAGAAAGACAGGGGGCGACTATGGCTACACCTTC. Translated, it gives CASSRKTGGDYGYTF.

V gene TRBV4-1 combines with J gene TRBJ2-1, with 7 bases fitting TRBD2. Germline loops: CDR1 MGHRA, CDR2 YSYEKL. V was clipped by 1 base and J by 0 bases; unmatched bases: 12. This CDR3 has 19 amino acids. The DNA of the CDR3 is TGCGCCAGCAGCCAAGGGGAGGGTTTGGCGGAGAGCTCCTACAATGAGCAGTTCTTC. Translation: CASSQGEGLAESSYNEQFF.

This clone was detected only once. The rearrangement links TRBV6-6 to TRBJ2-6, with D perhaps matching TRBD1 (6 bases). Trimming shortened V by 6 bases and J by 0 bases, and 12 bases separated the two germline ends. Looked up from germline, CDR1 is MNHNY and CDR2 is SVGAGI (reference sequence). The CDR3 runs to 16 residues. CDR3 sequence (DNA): TGTGCCAGCAGCCCCGGACAGAGCTCTGGGGCCAACGTCCTGACTTTC. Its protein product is CASSPGQSSGANVLTF.

The CDR3 sequence: CASSVDGDYNSPLHF. The CDR3, as DNA: TGTGCCAGCAGCGTAGACGGGGATTACAATTCACCCCTCCACTTT. The rearrangement uses TRBV9 and TRBJ1-6; D ambiguous. This CDR3 region has 15 residues. The V end lost 0 bases, the J end lost 7 bases, and 11 bases lay between the germline ends. Germline-derived CDR1 and CDR2 are SGDLS and YYNGEE.

The CDR3 DNA reads TGTGCCAGTAAGACAGGCATCCATAGCAATCAGCCCCAGCATTTT. Residues: CASKTGIHSNQPQHF. The chain recombines TRBV2 with TRBJ1-5; D is perhaps TRBD1 (6 bases). Between the trimmed V and J ends, which lost 9 bases and 0 bases, there was a span of 15 bases. Germline assignment: CDR1 SNHLY and CDR2 FYNNEI. The CDR3 has 15 amino acids.

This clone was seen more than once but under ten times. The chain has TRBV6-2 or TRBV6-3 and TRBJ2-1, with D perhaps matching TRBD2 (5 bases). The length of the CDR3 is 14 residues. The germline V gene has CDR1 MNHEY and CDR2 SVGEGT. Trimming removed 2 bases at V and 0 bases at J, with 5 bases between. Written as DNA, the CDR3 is TGTGCCAGCAGTTACGGGAGCTCCTACAATGAGCAGTTCTTC. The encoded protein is CASSYGSSYNEQFF.

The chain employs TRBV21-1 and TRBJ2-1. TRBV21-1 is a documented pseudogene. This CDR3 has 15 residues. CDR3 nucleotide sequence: TGTGCCAGCACCGTCGACAGGGAGGGTGTCAATGAGCAGTTCTTC. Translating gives CASTVDREGVNEQFF.

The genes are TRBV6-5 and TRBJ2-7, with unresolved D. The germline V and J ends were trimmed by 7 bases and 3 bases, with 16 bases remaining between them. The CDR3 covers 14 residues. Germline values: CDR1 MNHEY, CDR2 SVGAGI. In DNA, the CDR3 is TGTGCCAGCACCCCCGGCGCGATTGGCTACGAGCAGTACTTC. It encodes CASTPGAIGYEQYF.

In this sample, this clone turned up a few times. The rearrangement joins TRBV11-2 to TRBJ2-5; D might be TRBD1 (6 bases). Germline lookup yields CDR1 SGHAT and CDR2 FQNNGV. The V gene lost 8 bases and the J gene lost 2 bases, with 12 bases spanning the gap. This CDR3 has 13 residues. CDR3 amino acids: CASGQLPQETQYF. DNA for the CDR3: TGTGCCAGCGGACAGTTACCTCAAGAGACCCAGTACTTC.

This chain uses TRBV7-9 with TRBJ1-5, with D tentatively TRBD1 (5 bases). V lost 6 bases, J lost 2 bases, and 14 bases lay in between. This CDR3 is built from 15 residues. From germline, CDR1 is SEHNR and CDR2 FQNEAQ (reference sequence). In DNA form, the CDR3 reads TGTGCCAGCAGTCGTGACGGGGGGGGCAATCAGCCCCAGCATTTT. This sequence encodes CASSRDGGGNQPQHF.